What follows are 20 T cell receptor beta chains derived from one specimen sequenced in a study of blood T cell repertoires in COVID-19. TCRdb's table, derived via immunoSEQ multiplex PCR, lists solely in-frame clones and lacks some. The sample lists some 100,000 clones; 88% were seen once. The sample consisted of peripheral blood. The receptors here all came from a woman of 80 years or more with active COVID-19.

CDR3: CASSLTSTKNIQYF. The CDR3 DNA reads as TGTGCCAGCAGTTTAACTAGCACCAAAAACATTCAGTACTTC. The rearrangement links TRBV28 to TRBJ2-4; TRBD2 is a possible D gene (6 bases). Germline V CDR1 and CDR2: MDHEN, SYDVKM. The V end was cut by 2 bases, the J end by 2 bases, with 7 bases between. The CDR3 extends over 14 amino acids.

The chain joins TRBV5-1 to TRBJ1-4; D not resolved. Germline V gene data show CDR1 as SGHRS and CDR2 as YFSETQ. The CDR3 is 13 amino acids. Trimming shortened V by 4 bases and J by 3 bases, and 7 bases separated the two germline ends. Here the CDR3 reads CASSREANEKLFF. The DNA for the CDR3 is TGCGCCAGCAGCAGGGAGGCTAATGAAAAACTGTTTTTT.

The chain is built from TRBV5-1 and TRBJ2-2; 8 bases are shared with TRBD1. Germline values: CDR1 SGHRS, CDR2 YFSETQ. V lost 4 bases to trimming and J lost 2 bases; unmatched junction nucleotides: 4. This CDR3 is built from 15 residues. CDR3: CASSTGTGNTGELFF. In nucleotides, the CDR3 is TGCGCCAGCAGCACCGGGACAGGTAACACCGGGGAGCTGTTTTTT. Variable domain in full (rest from reference TRBV5-1 and TRBJ2-2): KAGVTQTPRYLIKTRGQQVTLSCSPISGHRSVSWYQQTPGQGLQFLFEYFSETQRNKGNFPGRFSGRQFSNSRSEMNVSTLELGDSALYLCASSTGTGNTGELFFGEGSRLTVL.

The chain combines TRBV21-1 with TRBJ1-5; TRBD1, as called in the table, went unchecked against the DNA. TRBV21-1 is an annotated pseudogene. The CDR3 has 19 amino acids. The CDR3 is CASSKAGTGRVVSNQPQHF. CDR3 nucleotides: TGTGCCAGCAGCAAAGCAGGGACAGGGAGGGTTGTTAGCAATCAGCCCCAGCATTTT.

The chain links TRBV7-6 to TRBJ2-3; D gene ambiguous. Trimming took 1 base from V and 1 from J, leaving 9 bases between them. The length of the CDR3 is 15 residues. The germline V gene encodes CDR1 SGHVS and CDR2 FNYEAQ. CDR3 loop: CASSLVLGGTDTQYF. The CDR3 nucleotides read TGTGCCAGCAGCTTAGTTTTGGGCGGCACAGATACGCAGTATTTT.

The J gene is TRBJ1-2, the V gene TRBV5-6; 7 nucleotides align to TRBD1. This CDR3 spans 13 amino acids. Germline CDR1 is SGHDT and CDR2 is YYEEEE. V was pared by 3 bases and J by 3 bases, with 2 bases of the junction left unmatched. CDR3 in amino acids: CASSSGTDYGYTF. CDR3 bases: TGTGCCAGCAGCTCAGGGACAGACTATGGCTACACCTTC.

The chain employs TRBV28 and TRBJ2-3; TRBD1 aligns across 7 bases. The CDR3 is made up of 14 amino acids. The junction had 9 bases not matched to a gene; V was cut back by 9 bases and J by 3 bases. Germline V gene sequence: CDR1 MDHEN, CDR2 SYDVKM. The CDR3 DNA is TGTGCCAGTAACGTTGTCAGGGGGACAGATACGCAGTATTTT. Its protein product is CASNVVRGTDTQYF.

This rearrangement joins TRBV11-3 to TRBJ2-1; D is possibly TRBD2 (5 bases). Deletions cut 2 bases from V and 4 bases from J, with 12 bases between. Germline assignment: CDR1 SGHNT and CDR2 YENEEA. This CDR3 has 15 residues. CDR3 sequence: CASSLHSGQYNEQFF. CDR3 coding DNA: TGTGCCAGCAGCTTACACAGCGGTCAATACAATGAGCAGTTCTTC.

This clone appeared a single time. The V gene is TRBV14, the J gene TRBJ2-3; 7 bases are a match to TRBD2. The V segment lost 0 bases and the J segment 2 bases; nucleotides outside the gene matches: 11. This CDR3 is 18 amino acids long. CDR1 is SGHDN, CDR2 FVKESK, per germline. The CDR3 here is CASSQDRGEYFPTDTQYF. The CDR3 bases are TGTGCCAGCAGCCAAGATCGGGGGGAGTATTTCCCCACAGATACGCAGTATTTT.

V usage is TRBV18 and J usage is TRBJ1-3; D uncertain. The CDR3 has 17 residues. V lost 0 bases, J lost 2 bases, and 14 bases lay in between. Germline-derived CDR1 and CDR2 are KGHSH and LQKENI. CDR3 nucleotide sequence: TGTGCCAGCTCACCACCGGGCGGAGGGAGGACTGGAAACACCATATATTTT. It translates to CASSPPGGGRTGNTIYF.

CDR3 loop: CAWSVGRGGYTF. The CDR3 DNA reads as TGTGCCTGGAGTGTAGGGCGGGGTGGCTACACCTTC. The V and J genes are TRBV30 and TRBJ1-2; D unclear. In germline, CDR1 is GTSNPN, CDR2 SVGIG (reference sequence). The V end was cut by 0 bases, the J end by 7 bases, with 9 bases between. The CDR3 is 12 residues long.

V gene TRBV30 combines with J gene TRBJ2-3, with 10 bases that match TRBD2. There are 13 residues in the CDR3. Germline CDR1 and CDR2: GTSNPN and SVGIG (reference sequence). CDR3 in DNA: TGTGGTGGTACTAGCGGGATAACAGATACGCAGTATTTT. Protein: CGGTSGITDTQYF.

The chain carries TRBV6-2 or TRBV6-3 and TRBJ1-1, with 9 positions matching TRBD1. With 2 bases clipped from V and 1 base from J, the junction kept 8 bases outside the gene matches. The length of the CDR3 is 17 residues. Germline V CDR1 and CDR2: MNHEY, SVGEGT. As DNA, the CDR3 is TGTGCCAGCAGTTACCTACCGGACAGGGGTTGGAACACTGAAGCTTTCTTT. This gives the protein CASSYLPDRGWNTEAFF.

This chain joins TRBV6-5 and TRBJ1-6, with D possibly matching TRBD1 (5 bases). Germline V CDR1 and CDR2: MNHEY, SVGAGI. V lost 0 bases, J lost 10 bases, and 16 bases lay in between. The CDR3 runs to 16 residues. CDR3 in amino acids: CASSYSRQGVGSPLHF. The CDR3 nucleotides are TGTGCCAGCAGTTACTCCCGGCAGGGTGTAGGGTCACCCCTCCACTTT.

This chain links TRBV4-2 with TRBJ2-5, with 11 bases identical to TRBD2. CDR1 is LGHNA, CDR2 YNFKEQ, per germline. J was trimmed by 2 bases and V by 4 bases; bases with no gene match: 3. The CDR3 totals 15 residues. CDR3 amino acids: CASSRGTSGQETQYF. CDR3 sequence (DNA): TGTGCCAGCAGCCGGGGGACTAGCGGACAAGAGACCCAGTACTTC.

The chain is built from TRBV5-6 and TRBJ1-4; TRBD1 might be the D (5 bases). V shed 0 bases and J shed 6 bases, with 15 bases lying between them. The CDR3 extends over 16 amino acids. Germline CDR1 reads SGHDT; CDR2 reads YYEEEE. CDR3 in amino acids: CASSLAKGATYEKLFF. As DNA, the CDR3 is TGTGCCAGCAGCTTGGCCAAAGGGGCTACGTATGAAAAACTGTTTTTT.

This clone was found once. This chain connects TRBV7-8 to TRBJ2-3; TRBD2 is a possible D gene (6 bases). The V end lost 5 bases, the J end lost 3 bases, and 18 bases lay between the germline ends. The V gene's germline CDR1 is SGHVS and CDR2 FQNEAQ. The CDR3 contains 16 residues. CDR3 loop: CASSRGTEGRTDTQYF. The DNA for the CDR3 is TGTGCCAGCAGCCGAGGGACGGAGGGTCGGACAGATACGCAGTATTTT.

The chain couples TRBV27 to TRBJ1-1, with unresolved D. CDR1 is MNHEY, CDR2 SMNVEV, per germline (reference sequence). The length of the CDR3 is 15 residues. Trimming removed 1 base at V and 4 bases at J, with 13 bases between. The CDR3 DNA reads TGTGCCAGCAGTTTATGGGGAGGTGTGGGCACTGAAGCTTTCTTT. Its translation is CASSLWGGVGTEAFF.

This chain connects TRBV24-1 to TRBJ2-1, with D perhaps TRBD1 (6 bases). The CDR3 is 14 residues long. Per the germline V gene, CDR1 is KGHDR and CDR2 is SFDVKD. Deletions cut 5 bases from V and 7 bases from J, with 14 bases between. CDR3 DNA: TGTGCCACCAGTGGGGCAGGAAGGGGGAATGAGCAGTTCTTC. It is translated as CATSGAGRGNEQFF.

This rearrangement joins TRBV29-1 to TRBJ1-6; TRBD1 matches 9 bases. The CDR3 contains 14 residues. CDR1 and CDR2 (germline): SQVTM, ANQGSEA. V gave up 4 bases and J gave up 7 bases; unmatched junction bases: 5. The CDR3 DNA follows: TGCAGCGTTGGAGGGACAGGGAAAAATTCACCCCTCCACTTT. This encodes CSVGGTGKNSPLHF.